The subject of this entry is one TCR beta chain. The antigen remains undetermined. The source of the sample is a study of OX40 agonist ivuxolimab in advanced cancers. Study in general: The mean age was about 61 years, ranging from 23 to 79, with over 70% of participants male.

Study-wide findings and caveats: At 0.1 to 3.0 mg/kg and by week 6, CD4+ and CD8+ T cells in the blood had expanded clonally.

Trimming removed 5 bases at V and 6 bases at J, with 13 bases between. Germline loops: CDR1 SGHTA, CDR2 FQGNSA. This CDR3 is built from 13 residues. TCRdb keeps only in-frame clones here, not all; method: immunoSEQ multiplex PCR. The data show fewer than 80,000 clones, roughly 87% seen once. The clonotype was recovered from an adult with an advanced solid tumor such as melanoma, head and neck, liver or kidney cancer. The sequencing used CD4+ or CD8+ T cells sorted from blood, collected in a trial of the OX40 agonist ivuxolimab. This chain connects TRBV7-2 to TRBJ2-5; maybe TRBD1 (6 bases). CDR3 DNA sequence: TGTGCCAGCAGCGCTGACAGGCGGAAGACCCAGTACTTC. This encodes CASSADRRKTQYF. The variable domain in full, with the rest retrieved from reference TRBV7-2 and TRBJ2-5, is GAGVSQSPSNKVTEKGKDVELRCDPISGHTALYWYRQSLGQGLEFLIYFQGNSAPDKSGLPSDRFSAERTGGSVSTLTIQRTQQEDSAVYLCASSADRRKTQYFGPGTRLLVL.